This entry describes one TCR beta chain. This record belongs to a study of blood T cell repertoires in COVID-19. Study summary: Sites in the United States, Italy and Spain provided acute and convalescent COVID-19 samples. In each case, the material was cDNA or gDNA derived from T cells, B-cell-depleted T cells, or PBMCs.

Clones were read by immunoSEQ multiplex PCR, and TCRdb kept only the in-frame ones, dropping some. The table has 90,000 to 100,000 clones, about 86% seen once. CDR1 is SGHAT and CDR2 is FQNNGV in the germline V gene. This CDR3 is 13 amino acids long. With 1 base removed from V and 6 bases from J, the gap between germline ends came to 7 bases. The chain couples TRBV11-2 to TRBJ2-1, with a tentative D call TRBD2 (5 bases). The source of this sequence is a man at least 80 years old with acute or convalescent COVID-19. Sequenced material: peripheral blood. CDR3: CASSLALANEQFF. The CDR3 DNA reads as TGTGCCAGCAGCTTAGCGCTAGCCAATGAGCAGTTCTTC. The variable domain in full, with the rest retrieved from reference TRBV11-2 and TRBJ2-1, is EAGVAQSPRYKIIEKRQSVAFWCNPISGHATLYWYQQILGQGPKLLIQFQNNGVVDDSQLPKDRFSAERLKGVDSTLKIQPAKLEDSAVYLCASSLALANEQFFGPGTRLTVL.